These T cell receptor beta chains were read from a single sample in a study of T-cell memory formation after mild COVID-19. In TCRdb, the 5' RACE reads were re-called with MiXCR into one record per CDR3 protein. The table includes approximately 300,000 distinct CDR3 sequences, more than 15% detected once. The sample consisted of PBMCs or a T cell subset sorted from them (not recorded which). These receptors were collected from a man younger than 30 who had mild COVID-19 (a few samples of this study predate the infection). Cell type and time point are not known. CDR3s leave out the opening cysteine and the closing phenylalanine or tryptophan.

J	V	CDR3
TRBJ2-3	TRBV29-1	SVAGLAGAYNTQY
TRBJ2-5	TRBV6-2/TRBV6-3	ASSTIWRGAKQETQY
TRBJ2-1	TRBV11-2	ASSYGTGVYNEQF
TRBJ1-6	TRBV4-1	ASSQDVGSRRYNSPLH
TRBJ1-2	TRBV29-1	SVESGRGRYGYT
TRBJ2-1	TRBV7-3	ASSPGLAGGGNEQF
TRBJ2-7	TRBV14	ASSPLMRGSYEQY
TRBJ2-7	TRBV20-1	SAGQGAYEQY
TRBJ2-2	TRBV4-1	ASSQESQGARQTGELF
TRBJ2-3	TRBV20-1	SASGFDSTDTQY
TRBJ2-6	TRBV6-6	ASSSPPVTPGANVLT
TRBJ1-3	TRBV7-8	ASSLALTPLVGNTIY
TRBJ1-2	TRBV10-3	AISESIPPIGGYT
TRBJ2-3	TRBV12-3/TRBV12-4	ASSPPRGPRTDTQY
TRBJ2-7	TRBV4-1	ASSQGVQGARYEQY
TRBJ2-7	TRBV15	ATSRDRNPPAY
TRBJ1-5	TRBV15	ATSSWGSSNQPQH
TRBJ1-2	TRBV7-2	ASSPYPPEDYGYT
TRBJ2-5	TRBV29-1	SVEALASETQY
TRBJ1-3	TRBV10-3	AISELYPRASGNTIY
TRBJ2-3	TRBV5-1	ASSTGLAGRYTDTQY
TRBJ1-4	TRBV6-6	ASSYLMAPTNEKLF
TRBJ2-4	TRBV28	ASSLLGLLAKNIQY
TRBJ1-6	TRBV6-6	ASSRGVGNSPLH
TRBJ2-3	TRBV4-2	ASSPVREDTQY
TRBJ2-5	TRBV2	ASAKGAGETQY
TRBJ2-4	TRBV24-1	ATSENRDRNIQY
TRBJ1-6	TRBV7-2	ASSLDGTPPNSPLH
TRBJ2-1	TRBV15	ATSRRRESYNEQF
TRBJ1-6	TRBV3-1	ASSQGEGSPLH
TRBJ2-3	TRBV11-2	ASSQRDGGDTQY
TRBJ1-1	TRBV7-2	ASSLRNSNTEAF
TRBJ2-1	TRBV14	ASSRSGGVDNEQF
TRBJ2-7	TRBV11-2	ASSLDRRTGAFYEQY